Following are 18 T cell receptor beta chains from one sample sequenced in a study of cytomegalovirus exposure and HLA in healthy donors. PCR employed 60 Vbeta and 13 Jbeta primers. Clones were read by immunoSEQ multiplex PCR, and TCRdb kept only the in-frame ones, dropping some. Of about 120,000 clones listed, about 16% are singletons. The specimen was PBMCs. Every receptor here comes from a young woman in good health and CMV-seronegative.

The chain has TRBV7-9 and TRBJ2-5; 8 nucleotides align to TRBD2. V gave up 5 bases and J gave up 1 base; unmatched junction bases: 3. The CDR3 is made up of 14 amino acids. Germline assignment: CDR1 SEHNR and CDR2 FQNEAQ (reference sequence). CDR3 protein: CASSLSGSQETQYF. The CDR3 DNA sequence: TGTGCCAGCAGCCTCAGCGGGAGCCAAGAGACCCAGTACTTC.

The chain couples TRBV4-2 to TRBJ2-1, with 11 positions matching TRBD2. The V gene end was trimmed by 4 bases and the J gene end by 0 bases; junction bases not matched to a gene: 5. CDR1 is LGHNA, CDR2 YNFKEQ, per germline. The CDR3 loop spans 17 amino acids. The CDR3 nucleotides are TGTGCCAGCAGCCGTCTAGCGGGGGGCACCTCCTACAATGAGCAGTTCTTC. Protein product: CASSRLAGGTSYNEQFF.

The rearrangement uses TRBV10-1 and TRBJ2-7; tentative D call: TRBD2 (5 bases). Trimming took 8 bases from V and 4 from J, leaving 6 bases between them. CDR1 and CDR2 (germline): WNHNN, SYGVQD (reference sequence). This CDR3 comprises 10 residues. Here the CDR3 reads CASAGYEQYF. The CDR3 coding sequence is TGCGCCAGCGCGGGTTACGAGCAGTACTTC.

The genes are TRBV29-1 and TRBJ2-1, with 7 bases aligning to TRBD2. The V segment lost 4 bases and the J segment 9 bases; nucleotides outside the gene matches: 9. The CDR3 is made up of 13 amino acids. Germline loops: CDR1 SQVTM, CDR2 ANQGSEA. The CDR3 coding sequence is TGCAGCGTTGGGGTGGGGGGGGGAGGTGAGCAGTTCTTC. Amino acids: CSVGVGGGGEQFF.

CDR3 in amino acids: CASGLDLRGPQHF. The CDR3 bases are TGTGCTAGTGGACTGGACCTTCGGGGGCCCCAGCATTTT. The rearrangement joins TRBV12-5 to TRBJ1-5, with D hard to call. Germline lookup yields CDR1 LGHNT and CDR2 FRNRAP. Trimming stripped 6 bases from V and 9 bases from J, with 15 bases between. This CDR3 contains 13 residues.

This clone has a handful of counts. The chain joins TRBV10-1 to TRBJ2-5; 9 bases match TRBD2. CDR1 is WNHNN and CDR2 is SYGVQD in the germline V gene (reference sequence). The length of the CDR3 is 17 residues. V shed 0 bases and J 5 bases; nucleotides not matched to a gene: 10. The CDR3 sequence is CASSESSAGGPIETQYF. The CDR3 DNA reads TGCGCCAGCAGTGAGTCATCGGCGGGAGGGCCGATCGAGACCCAGTACTTC.

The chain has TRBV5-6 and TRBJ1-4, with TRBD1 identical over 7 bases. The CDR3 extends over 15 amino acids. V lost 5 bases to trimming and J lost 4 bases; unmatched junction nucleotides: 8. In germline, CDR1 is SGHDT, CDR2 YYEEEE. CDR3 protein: CASRTTGAVNEKLFF. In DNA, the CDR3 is TGTGCCAGCAGAACCACAGGGGCCGTTAATGAAAAACTGTTTTTT.

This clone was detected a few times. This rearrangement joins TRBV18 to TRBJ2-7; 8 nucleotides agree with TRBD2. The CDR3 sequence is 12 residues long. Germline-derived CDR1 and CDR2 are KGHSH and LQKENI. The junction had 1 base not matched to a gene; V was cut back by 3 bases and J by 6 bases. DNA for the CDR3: TGTGCCAGCTCACCCGGGACTAGCGAGCAGTACTTC. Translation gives CASSPGTSEQYF.

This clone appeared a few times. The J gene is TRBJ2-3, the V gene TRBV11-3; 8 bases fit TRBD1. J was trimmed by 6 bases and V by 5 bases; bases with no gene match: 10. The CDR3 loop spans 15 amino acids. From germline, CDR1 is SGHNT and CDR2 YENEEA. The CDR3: CASSQGTGLVDTQYF. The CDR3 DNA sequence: TGTGCCAGCAGCCAGGGGACAGGACTTGTGGATACGCAGTATTTT.

The CDR3 here is CASSLLSSGANVLTF. In DNA form, the CDR3 reads TGTGCCAGCAGCCTTCTGTCCTCTGGGGCCAACGTCCTGACTTTC. This rearrangement joins TRBV2 to TRBJ2-6; D not resolved. The CDR3 totals 15 residues. Germline CDR1 reads SNHLY; CDR2 reads FYNNEI. V dropped 6 bases and J dropped 0 bases, with 9 bases sitting between them.

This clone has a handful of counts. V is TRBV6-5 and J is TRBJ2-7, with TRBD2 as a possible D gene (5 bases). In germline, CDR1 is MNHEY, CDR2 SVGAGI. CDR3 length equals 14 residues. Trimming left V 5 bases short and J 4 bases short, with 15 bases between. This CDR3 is CASSALALRYEQYF. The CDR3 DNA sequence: TGTGCCAGCAGTGCCCTAGCCCTCCGTTACGAGCAGTACTTC.

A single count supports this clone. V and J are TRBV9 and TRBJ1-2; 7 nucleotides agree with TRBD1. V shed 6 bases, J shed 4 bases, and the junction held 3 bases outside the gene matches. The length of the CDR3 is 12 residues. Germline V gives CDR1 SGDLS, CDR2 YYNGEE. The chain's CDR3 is CASTAGGYGYTF. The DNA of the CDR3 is TGTGCCAGCACCGCAGGGGGCTATGGCTACACCTTC.

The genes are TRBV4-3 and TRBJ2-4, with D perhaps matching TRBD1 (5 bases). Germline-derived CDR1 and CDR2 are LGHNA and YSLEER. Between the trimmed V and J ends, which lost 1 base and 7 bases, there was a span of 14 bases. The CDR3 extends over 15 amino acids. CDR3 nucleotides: TGCGCCAGCAGCCAAGGAACAGGTTCAGGCAACATTCAGTACTTC. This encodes CASSQGTGSGNIQYF.

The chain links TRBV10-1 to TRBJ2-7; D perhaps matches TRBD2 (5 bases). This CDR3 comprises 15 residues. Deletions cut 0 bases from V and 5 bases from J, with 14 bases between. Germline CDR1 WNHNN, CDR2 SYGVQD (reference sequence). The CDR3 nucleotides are TGCGCCAGCAGTGAGTCCCGAGGGTGGAGGAACGAGCAGTACTTC. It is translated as CASSESRGWRNEQYF.

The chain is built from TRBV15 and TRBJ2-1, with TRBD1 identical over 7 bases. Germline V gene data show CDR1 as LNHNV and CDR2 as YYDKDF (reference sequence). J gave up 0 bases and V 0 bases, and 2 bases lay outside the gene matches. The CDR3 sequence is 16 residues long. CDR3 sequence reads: CATSRDQGVSYNEQFF. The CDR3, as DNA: TGTGCCACCAGCAGAGATCAGGGGGTCTCCTACAATGAGCAGTTCTTC.

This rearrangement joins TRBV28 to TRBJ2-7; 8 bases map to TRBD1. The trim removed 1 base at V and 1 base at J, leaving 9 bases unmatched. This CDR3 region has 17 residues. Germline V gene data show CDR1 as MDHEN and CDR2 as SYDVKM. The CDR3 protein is CASSLSLTGERSYEQYF. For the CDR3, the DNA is TGTGCCAGCAGTTTATCCCTGACAGGGGAAAGGTCCTACGAGCAGTACTTC.

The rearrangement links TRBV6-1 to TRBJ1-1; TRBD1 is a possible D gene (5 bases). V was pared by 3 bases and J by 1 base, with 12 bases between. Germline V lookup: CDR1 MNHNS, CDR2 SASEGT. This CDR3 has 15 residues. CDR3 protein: CASSEWVGGNTEAFF. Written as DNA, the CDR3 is TGTGCCAGCAGTGAGTGGGTGGGGGGGAACACTGAAGCTTTCTTT.

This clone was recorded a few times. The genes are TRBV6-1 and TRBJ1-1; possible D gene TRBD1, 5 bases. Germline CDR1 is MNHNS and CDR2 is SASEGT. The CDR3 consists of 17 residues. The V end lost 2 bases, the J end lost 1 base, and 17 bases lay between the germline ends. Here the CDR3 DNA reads TGTGCCAGCAGTGAAACAGGACCAGCAGGGAAGAACACTGAAGCTTTCTTT. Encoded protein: CASSETGPAGKNTEAFF.